These 24 T cell receptor beta chains share one sample of origin, sequenced in a study of identical twins. Via MiXCR, TCRdb re-called the 5' RACE reads, giving one row per CDR3 protein. The sample yields about 330,000 distinct CDR3 sequences, 9% to 15% seen once. The data were also submitted as part of a second study, on yellow fever vaccine responses in identical twins.

Specimen: CD8+ T cells sorted from blood. The receptor set was obtained from a woman aged 18-29 years in good health.

This clonotype was seen many times. This chain uses TRBV6-1 with TRBJ2-1, with D maybe TRBD2 (5 bases). V dropped 3 bases and J dropped 4 bases, with 10 bases sitting between them. Germline CDR1 is MNHNS and CDR2 is SASEGT. The CDR3 contains 14 residues. The CDR3 nucleotides are TGTGCCAGCAGTGATAGAGACTATTACAATGAGCAGTTCTTC. Translating gives CASSDRDYYNEQFF.

This clonotype occurred a few times. This chain links TRBV20-1 with TRBJ2-7; no reliable D call. The V and J ends lost 6 bases and 0 bases respectively, with 6 bases between them. Per germline, CDR1 DFQATT and CDR2 SNEGSKA (reference sequence). The CDR3 covers 11 residues. In DNA form, the CDR3 reads TGCAGTGCGGAGAGCTCCTACGAGCAGTACGTC. Protein sequence: CSAESSYEQYV.

CDR3 coding DNA: TGTGCCACCAGCCTTACCGGGACAGGGGACCCTGCAACTAATGAAAAACTGTTTTTT. Translating it yields CATSLTGTGDPATNEKLFF. V usage is TRBV24-1 and J usage is TRBJ1-4, with 10 bases matching TRBD1. There are 19 residues in the CDR3. Germline CDR1 is KGHDR and CDR2 is SFDVKD. V lost 7 bases to trimming and J lost 0 bases; unmatched junction nucleotides: 13.

This clonotype came up a few times. This sequence joins TRBV27 and TRBJ2-7, with 11 bases aligning to TRBD1. Germline V gene lookup returns CDR1 MNHEY and CDR2 SMNVEV (reference sequence). This CDR3 comprises 15 residues. J lost 4 bases, V lost 5 bases, and 7 bases had no gene match. CDR3 protein: CASSPSGTGGYEQYV. CDR3 DNA sequence: TGTGCCAGCAGTCCCTCCGGGACAGGGGGTTACGAGCAGTACGTC.

In its sample, this clonotype was seen once. The J gene is TRBJ2-3, the V gene TRBV15, with 7 bases aligning to TRBD2. The J segment lost 3 bases and the V segment lost 2 bases, leaving 2 bases of the junction unmatched. The CDR3 is 14 amino acids. Per the germline V gene, CDR1 is LNHNV and CDR2 is YYDKDF (reference sequence). DNA for the CDR3: TGTGCCACCAGCAGAATCGGGGGGACAGATACGCAGTATTTT. Residues: CATSRIGGTDTQYF.

This clonotype was observed at least ten times. The gene calls are TRBV13 and TRBJ2-7; D unclear. Trimming cost V 5 bases and J 3 bases, with 11 bases left between them. The CDR3 runs to 13 residues. CDR1 is PRHDT, CDR2 FYEKMQ, per germline (reference sequence). In DNA, the CDR3 is TGTGCCAGCAGCCTTCAAAGGGACTACGAGCAGTACTTC. This gives the protein CASSLQRDYEQYF.

This clonotype was seen a few times. The chain is built from TRBV7-9 and TRBJ2-5; 11 nucleotides match TRBD2. J was trimmed by 5 bases and V by 4 bases; bases with no gene match: 6. The CDR3 has 15 residues. Germline CDR1 reads SEHNR; CDR2 reads FQNEAQ (reference sequence). The CDR3 here is CASSSGLAAGETQYF. The CDR3 nucleotides read TGTGCCAGCAGCTCGGGACTAGCGGCAGGGGAGACCCAGTACTTC.

The chain uses TRBV24-1 and TRBJ2-3, with a possible D match to TRBD1 (7 bases). The V end was cut by 7 bases, the J end by 4 bases, with 11 bases between. The CDR3 sequence is 13 residues long. CDR1 is KGHDR and CDR2 is SFDVKD in the germline V gene. CDR3 sequence reads: CATSRGDSDTQYF. DNA of the CDR3: TGTGCCACCAGCAGGGGGGATTCAGATACGCAGTATTTT.

The V gene is TRBV28, the J gene TRBJ2-1; TRBD2 matches 9 bases. CDR1 and CDR2 from the germline V gene are MDHEN and SYDVKM. The J segment lost 8 bases and the V segment lost 5 bases, leaving 19 bases of the junction unmatched. This CDR3 spans 18 amino acids. This CDR3 reads CASSKTGYRREGLHEQFF. As DNA, the CDR3 is TGTGCCAGCAGTAAAACAGGGTACCGGCGGGAGGGTCTCCATGAGCAGTTCTTC.

This clonotype was recorded many times. This rearrangement joins TRBV5-1 to TRBJ2-3, with no clear D. The V end lost 5 bases, the J end lost 2 bases, and 6 bases lay between the germline ends. This CDR3 has 12 amino acids. Germline lookup yields CDR1 SGHRS and CDR2 YFSETQ. The CDR3 bases are TGCGCCAGCAGGGGCGTCACAGATACGCAGTATTTT. Translating it yields CASRGVTDTQYF.

This clonotype was recorded a few times. The rearrangement joins TRBV9 to TRBJ2-3; D ambiguous. This CDR3 comprises 17 residues. In germline, CDR1 is SGDLS, CDR2 YYNGEE. Trimming took 1 base from V and 1 from J, leaving 16 bases between them. DNA of the CDR3: TGTGCCAGCAGCGTATCCCTAAGCGATTTTGGCACAGATACGCAGTATTTT. Protein sequence: CASSVSLSDFGTDTQYF.

This clonotype was observed many times. The rearrangement uses TRBV5-1 and TRBJ2-4; a possible D gene is TRBD1 (5 bases). Germline CDR1 SGHRS, CDR2 YFSETQ. V was cut by 0 bases and J by 0 bases, with 13 bases left in between. The CDR3 consists of 17 residues. The CDR3 DNA follows: TGCGCCAGCAGCTTGGATCCCGGACATTTAGCCAAAAACATTCAGTACTTC. It specifies CASSLDPGHLAKNIQYF.

This clonotype was recorded many times. The J gene is TRBJ2-1, the V gene TRBV6-1, with TRBD1 matching 8 bases. The trim removed 6 bases at V and 8 bases at J, leaving 12 bases unmatched. Germline CDR1 is MNHNS and CDR2 is SASEGT. The CDR3 is 15 amino acids. CDR3 protein: CASSLTRTGRDEQFF. In DNA, the CDR3 is TGTGCCAGCAGCCTCACCCGGACAGGGCGGGATGAGCAGTTCTTC.

This clonotype was seen a handful of times. This could be a read error, since a much larger clone is one nucleotide away. The chain links TRBV9 to TRBJ2-3; D not certain. Germline assignment: CDR1 SGDLS and CDR2 YYNGEE. Trimming shortened V by 0 bases and J by 7 bases, and 0 bases separated the two germline ends. This CDR3 is 10 amino acids long. The CDR3 DNA reads as TGTGCCAGCAGCGTAGATACGCAGTATTTT. Amino acid sequence: CASSVDTQYF.

This rearrangement joins TRBV3-1 to TRBJ2-3; no reliable D call. V lost 0 bases and J lost 2, with 6 bases in between. CDR3 size: 14 residues. Per the germline V gene, CDR1 is LGHDT and CDR2 is YNNKEL (reference sequence). CDR3 in DNA: TGTGCCAGCAGCCAAGAGACCCCCACAGATACGCAGTATTTT. Encoded protein: CASSQETPTDTQYF.

V gene TRBV7-6 combines with J gene TRBJ1-6; TRBD1 might be the D (5 bases). The CDR3 has 14 amino acids. V lost 5 bases to trimming and J lost 1 base, with 6 bases between them. CDR1 and CDR2 (germline): SGHVS, FNYEAQ. The CDR3 DNA reads as TGTGCCAGCAGCGGGGGATCCTATAATTCACCCCTCCACTTT. This gives the protein CASSGGSYNSPLHF.

This clonotype was counted a few times. The CDR3 loop reads CASSPASGQDTGELFF. For the CDR3, the DNA is TGTGCCAGCAGTCCCGCCTCGGGACAAGACACCGGGGAGCTGTTTTTT. The chain joins TRBV12-3 or TRBV12-4 to TRBJ2-2; TRBD1 might be the D (6 bases). The CDR3 is 16 residues long. V lost 5 bases, J lost 3 bases, and 16 bases lay in between.

The chain uses TRBV27 and TRBJ2-5, with D tentatively TRBD1 (5 bases). V was pared by 6 bases and J by 0 bases, with 14 bases between. Germline assignment: CDR1 MNHEY and CDR2 SMNVEV (reference sequence). The CDR3 covers 15 residues. The CDR3 nucleotides are TGTGCCAGCAGCAACTCAGGGTTGTACCAAGAGACCCAGTACTTC. Its protein is CASSNSGLYQETQYF.

The gene calls are TRBV9 and TRBJ2-4; tentative D call: TRBD1 (6 bases). CDR3 size: 17 residues. V lost 3 bases and J lost 1, with 17 bases in between. Germline CDR1 reads SGDLS; CDR2 reads YYNGEE. CDR3 bases: TGTGCCAGCAGCGGACAAGAAGGGGGTTTGGCCAAAAACATTCAGTACTTC. Translating it yields CASSGQEGGLAKNIQYF.

This clonotype occurred a few times. V usage is TRBV5-1 and J usage is TRBJ2-3, with 9 bases lining up with TRBD2. The junction had 17 bases not matched to a gene; V was cut back by 0 bases and J by 3 bases. The CDR3 has 20 amino acids. CDR1 is SGHRS and CDR2 is YFSETQ in the germline V gene. The CDR3 reads CASSLVTASGVSRQTDTQYF. The DNA for the CDR3 is TGCGCCAGCAGCTTGGTTACTGCTAGCGGGGTGAGCCGTCAAACAGATACGCAGTATTTT.

In this sample, this clonotype turned up many times. The chain has TRBV9 and TRBJ2-3; D assignment may be TRBD1 or TRBD2 (5 bases each). The V end was cut by 4 bases, the J end by 4 bases, with 19 bases between. The V gene's germline CDR1 is SGDLS and CDR2 YYNGEE. This CDR3 has 16 amino acids. The CDR3: CASSSSGGSGADTQYF. The DNA for the CDR3 is TGTGCCAGCAGCTCATCTGGGGGAAGTGGCGCAGATACGCAGTATTTT.

The V call is TRBV9, the J call TRBJ2-3; D is unclear. The V and J ends lost 3 bases and 6 bases respectively, with 14 bases between them. Germline-derived CDR1 and CDR2 are SGDLS and YYNGEE. The CDR3 contains 14 residues. The chain's CDR3 is CASSALDLPDTQYF. The DNA of the CDR3 is TGTGCCAGCAGCGCTTTGGACCTACCGGATACGCAGTATTTT.

This clonotype was recorded a few times. The rearrangement joins TRBV6-5 to TRBJ1-2; the D gene is possibly TRBD1 (6 bases). Trimming took off 0 bases at V and 3 bases at J, with 8 bases between the two ends. Germline V gene sequence: CDR1 MNHEY, CDR2 SVGAGI. The CDR3 extends over 14 amino acids. CDR3 nucleotides: TGTGCCAGCAGTTACTCGGGGGGCGACTATGGCTACACCTTC. Amino acid sequence: CASSYSGGDYGYTF.

This clonotype was detected a few times. The chain recombines TRBV20-1 with TRBJ2-7, with TRBD2 matching 9 bases. CDR1 is DFQATT and CDR2 is SNEGSKA in the germline V gene (reference sequence). The CDR3 sequence is 16 residues long. Trimming removed 1 base from V and 2 bases from J; junction bases left unmatched: 9. This CDR3 is CSARAPLTSGPYEQYF. In DNA form, the CDR3 reads TGCAGTGCTAGAGCTCCCCTGACTAGCGGACCCTACGAGCAGTACTTC.